Detailed here is one T cell receptor beta chain. Its antigen is currently unknown. As to time point: week 23, last vaccination. Vaccinated patients received 300 ug of mutant IDH1 20-mer peptide per dose, with topical imiquimod. This record belongs to a study of a mutant IDH1 vaccine in newly diagnosed glioma. With V trimmed by 0 bases and J by 2 bases, 6 bases remained unmatched. Per germline, CDR1 SGDLS and CDR2 YYNGEE. The CDR3 sequence is 17 residues long. Sequencing was performed with immunoSEQ multiplex PCR; in TCRdb, only in-frame clones are kept and a portion is missing. The table lists about 55,000 clones, under 90% of them singletons, with 5% to 7.5% in the top ten.

The chain joins TRBV9 to TRBJ2-5; TRBD2 matches at 11 bases. The sequenced sample was PBMCs, obtained from a glioma patient whose treatment included an IDH1 peptide vaccine. The TCR was taken from a man aged 35 to 55 with glioma. CDR3 DNA: TGTGCCAGCAGCGTAGAGACGGTAGCGGGGGGGCAAGAGACCCAGTACTTC. Translating gives CASSVETVAGGQETQYF.